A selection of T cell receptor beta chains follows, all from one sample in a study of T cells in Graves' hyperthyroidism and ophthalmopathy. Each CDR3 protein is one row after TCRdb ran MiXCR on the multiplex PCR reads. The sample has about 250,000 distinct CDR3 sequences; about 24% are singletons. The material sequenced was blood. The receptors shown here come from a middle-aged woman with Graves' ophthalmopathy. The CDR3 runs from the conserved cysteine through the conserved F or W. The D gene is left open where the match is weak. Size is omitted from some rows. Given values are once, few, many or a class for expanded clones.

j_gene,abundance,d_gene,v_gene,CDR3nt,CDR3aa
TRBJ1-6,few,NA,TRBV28,TGTGCCAGCAGTTTAAGGCAGGGGATATCAAATTCACCCCTCCACTTT,CASSLRQGISNSPLHF
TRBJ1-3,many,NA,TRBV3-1,TGTGCCAGCAGCCAAGGGGGATCCGGAAACACCATATATTTT,CASSQGGSGNTIYF
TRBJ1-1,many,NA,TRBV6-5,TGTGCCAGCAGTTATCGTTTTGGGGAGAACACTGAAGCTTTCTTT,CASSYRFGENTEAFF
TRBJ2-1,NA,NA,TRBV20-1,TGCAGTGCGAGACCGGGACTCCACCCGGGACAGTTCTTC,CSARPGLHPGQFF
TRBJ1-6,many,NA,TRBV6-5,TGTGCCAGCAGCACCGAAGGGAATTCACCCCTCCACTTT,CASSTEGNSPLHF
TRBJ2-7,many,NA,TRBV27,TGTGCCAGCAGTTTTTGGTCTAGTTGGTCCTACGAGCAGTACTTC,CASSFWSSWSYEQYF
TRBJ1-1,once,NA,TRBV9,TGTGCCAGCAGCGCTCACGTCAACAGGGCCACTGAAGCTTTCTTT,CASSAHVNRATEAFF
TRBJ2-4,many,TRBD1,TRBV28,TGTGCCAGCAGTTCCGGGACAGGGGGCCGGGACATTCAGTACTTC,CASSSGTGGRDIQYF
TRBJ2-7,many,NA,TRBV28,TGTGCCGGCAGCAGACCCGAAACAAACGAGCAGTACTTC,CAGSRPETNEQYF
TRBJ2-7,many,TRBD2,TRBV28,TGTGCCAGCGCTACACGCGGGGGGCAGTATGACTACGAGCAGTACTTC,CASATRGGQYDYEQYF
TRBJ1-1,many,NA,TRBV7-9,TGTGCCAGCAGCTTACCTTCTTTCAGAGACACTGAAGCTTTCTTT,CASSLPSFRDTEAFF
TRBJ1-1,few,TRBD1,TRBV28,TGTGCCAGCAGTGCACAGGGGGCCTTGAGAACTGAAGCTTTCTTT,CASSAQGALRTEAFF
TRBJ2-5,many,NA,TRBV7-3,TGTGCCAGCAGCTTGGGCGTGGAAGAGACCCAGTACTTC,CASSLGVEETQYF
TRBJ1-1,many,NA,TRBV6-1,TGTGCCAGCAGTTCTGGACGGAACACTGAAGCTTTCTTT,CASSSGRNTEAFF
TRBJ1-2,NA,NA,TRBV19,TGTGCCAGTAGTGTGGGCATCGGCTACACCTTC,CASSVGIGYTF
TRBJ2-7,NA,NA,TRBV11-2,TGTGCCAGCAGACGAGTCGGGGAGCAGTACTTC,CASRRVGEQYF
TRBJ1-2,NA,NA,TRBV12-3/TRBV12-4,TGTGCCAGCAGATCGAACTCGGAGCCTGGCTTCGATGGCTACACCTTC,CASRSNSEPGFDGYTF
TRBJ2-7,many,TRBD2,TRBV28,TGTGCCAGCAAGGGACTAGCGGGAGGGCCCTACGAGCAGTACTTC,CASKGLAGGPYEQYF
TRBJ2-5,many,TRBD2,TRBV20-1,TGCAGTGCCCAGATGGGGAGGGGTGGGGAGACCCAGTACTTC,CSAQMGRGGETQYF
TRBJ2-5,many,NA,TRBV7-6,TGTGCCAGCAGCCCCTTGCGAGGATCGGAGACCCAGTACTTC,CASSPLRGSETQYF
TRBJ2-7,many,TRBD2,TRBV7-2,TGTGCCAGCAGCCCACCGGGACTAGGGTACGAGCAGTACTTC,CASSPPGLGYEQYF
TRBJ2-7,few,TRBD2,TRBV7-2,TGTGCCAGCAGCTTAGCCTCGCGGGGGGACGTCTACGAGCAGTACTTC,CASSLASRGDVYEQYF
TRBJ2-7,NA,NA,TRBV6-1,TGTGCCAGCAGTCAAGGGGCTGCCTACGAGCAGTACTTC,CASSQGAAYEQYF
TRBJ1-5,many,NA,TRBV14,TGTGCCAGCAGCCCTCAGGGCAGCAATCAGCCCCAGCATTTT,CASSPQGSNQPQHF
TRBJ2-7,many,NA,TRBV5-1,TGCGCCAGCAGCCAGACAGACTACGAGCAGTACTTC,CASSQTDYEQYF
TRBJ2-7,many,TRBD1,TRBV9,TGTGCCAGCAGCGCTGGACAGGGCTTTGACGAGCAGTACTTC,CASSAGQGFDEQYF
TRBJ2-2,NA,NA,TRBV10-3,TGTGCCATCAGCGCGGGAGAGGGGGCTACCGGGGAGCTGTTTTTT,CAISAGEGATGELFF
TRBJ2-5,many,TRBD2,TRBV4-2,TGTGCCAGCAGCCTGGGACTAGCGGGAGGAATCCAAGAGACCCAGTACTTC,CASSLGLAGGIQETQYF
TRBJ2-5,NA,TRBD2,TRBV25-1,TGTGCCAGCAGTCAGGTAGCGGGAGGGACCCAGTACTTC,CASSQVAGGTQYF
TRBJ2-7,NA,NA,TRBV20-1,TGCAGTGTCCAAGGTGCCTACGAGCAGTACTTC,CSVQGAYEQYF
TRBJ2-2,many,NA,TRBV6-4,TGTGCCAGCAGCTCTCTAGACTCGGATGCGAACACCGGGGAGCTGTTTTTT,CASSSLDSDANTGELFF
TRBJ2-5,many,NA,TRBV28,TGTGCCAGCAGTTTATCGTCGGGTGGAAAGACCCAGTACTTC,CASSLSSGGKTQYF
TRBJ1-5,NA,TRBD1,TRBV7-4,TGTGCCAGCAGCCGTAGACAGGGCGGTCAGCCCCAGCATTTT,CASSRRQGGQPQHF
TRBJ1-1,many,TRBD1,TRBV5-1,TGCGCCAGCAGCTTGGGGACAGGGAAGATGAACACTGAAGCTTTCTTT,CASSLGTGKMNTEAFF
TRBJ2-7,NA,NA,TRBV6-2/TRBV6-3,TGTGCCAGCAGGCCCCGCGAGGGGCCCAACTACGAGCAGTACTTC,CASRPREGPNYEQYF
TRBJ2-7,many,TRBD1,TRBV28,TGTGCCAGCAGACTAATTCAGGGGGCACAGGGCGAGCAGTACTTC,CASRLIQGAQGEQYF
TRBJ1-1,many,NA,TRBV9,TGTGCCAGCAGCCCCCGAAGGGGTGAGACTGAAGCTTTCTTT,CASSPRRGETEAFF
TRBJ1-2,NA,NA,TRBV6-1,TGTGCCAGCAGCCAAGTGACGATCGGGGGCTACACCTTC,CASSQVTIGGYTF
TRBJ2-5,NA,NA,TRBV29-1,TGCAGCGTTGACGTGCAAGAGACCCAGTACTTC,CSVDVQETQYF
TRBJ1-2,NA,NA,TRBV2,TGTGCCAGCAGTGAAAGTCACCGGGGCTACACCTTC,CASSESHRGYTF
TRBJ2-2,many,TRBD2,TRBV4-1,TGCGCCAGCAGCCAAGTCGGTGGGGGGGGGTACACCGGGGAGCTGTTTTTT,CASSQVGGGGYTGELFF
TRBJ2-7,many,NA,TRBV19,TGTGCCAGTAGTATACCGGGGAGGGAGCAGTACTTC,CASSIPGREQYF
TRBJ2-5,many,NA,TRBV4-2,TGTGCCAGCAGCCAAATGGGCTCAGGGGTAGAGACCCAGTACTTC,CASSQMGSGVETQYF
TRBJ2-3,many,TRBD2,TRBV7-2,TGTGCCAGCAGCTTAGCCCCGCCACTAGCGGGAGAAGATACGCAGTATTTT,CASSLAPPLAGEDTQYF
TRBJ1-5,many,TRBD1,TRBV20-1,TGCAGTGCTACCGGGACAGGGACGGTTGGCAATCAGCCCCAGCATTTT,CSATGTGTVGNQPQHF
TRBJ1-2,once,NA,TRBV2,TGTGCCAGCAGGCAAGAACAGAGTAACTATGGCTACACCTTC,CASRQEQSNYGYTF
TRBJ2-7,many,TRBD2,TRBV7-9,TGTGCCAGCAGCTTAGAGAATAGCGGGATAGACGAGCAGTACTTC,CASSLENSGIDEQYF
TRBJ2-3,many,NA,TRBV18,TGTGCCAGCTCACCACCGTCAGGACAAACCCCGGGTACGCAGTATTTT,CASSPPSGQTPGTQYF
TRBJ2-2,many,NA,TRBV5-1,TGCGCCAGCAGCTTCGGGGGCTCGAACACCGGGGAGCTGTTTTTT,CASSFGGSNTGELFF
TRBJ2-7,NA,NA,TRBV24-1,TGTGCCACCAGTGATGAATCGGACCCCTACGAGCAGTACTTC,CATSDESDPYEQYF
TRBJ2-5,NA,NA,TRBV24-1,TGTGCCACCAGTGACGCGACATTAGGGGCGGCCCAGTACTTC,CATSDATLGAAQYF
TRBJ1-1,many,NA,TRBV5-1,TGCGCCAGCAACTATGACGGCGCGAACACTGAAGCTTTCTTT,CASNYDGANTEAFF
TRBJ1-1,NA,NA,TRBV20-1,TGCAGTGCTAGAGACCCCGGGAGGGGCCCTGAAGCTTTCTTT,CSARDPGRGPEAFF
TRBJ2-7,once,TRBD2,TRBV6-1,TGTGCCAGCAGTGGACCGGGACTATCAAGCCACGAGCAGTACTTC,CASSGPGLSSHEQYF
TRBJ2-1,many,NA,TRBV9,TGTGCCAGCAGCGTAGTATTAGGGGAGCAGTTCTTC,CASSVVLGEQFF